Following are 13 T cell receptor beta chains from one sample sequenced in a study of blood T cell repertoires in COVID-19. Only in-frame clones appear in the TCRdb table, and some are missing; sequencing was by immunoSEQ multiplex PCR. The data contain about 250,000 clones, about 88% of them singletons. The source material was peripheral blood. All receptors come from a woman in her forties who had recovered from COVID-19.

This rearrangement joins TRBV3-1 (or the pseudogene TRBV3-2) to TRBJ2-3; 9 bases align to TRBD2. With V trimmed by 4 bases and J by 1 base, 0 bases remained unmatched. This CDR3 is built from 14 residues. CDR1 is LGHDT and CDR2 is YNNKEL in the germline V gene (reference sequence). This CDR3 is CASSPSGGTDTQYF. CDR3 bases: TGTGCCAGCAGCCCTAGCGGGGGCACAGATACGCAGTATTTT.

This chain uses TRBV19 with TRBJ1-5; TRBD1 matches 10 bases. The CDR3 loop spans 17 amino acids. With 5 bases clipped from V and 2 bases from J, the junction kept 9 bases outside the gene matches. Germline assignment: CDR1 LNHDA and CDR2 SQIVND (reference sequence). CDR3 nucleotide sequence: TGTGCCAGTAGTGTTAGACAGGGGGCCTTTGGCAATCAGCCCCAGCATTTT. Translating it yields CASSVRQGAFGNQPQHF.

Notes on this clone: This same CDR3 is encoded by further DNA sequences in the sample. The J gene is TRBJ1-3, the V gene TRBV9, with D possibly TRBD1 on 6 matching bases. The CDR3 runs 16 residues. Germline CDR1 SGDLS, CDR2 YYNGEE. The V gene lost 3 bases and the J gene lost 2 bases, with 15 bases spanning the gap. The CDR3 protein is CASSAPSGVPGNTIYF. The CDR3 DNA follows: TGTGCCAGCAGCGCCCCGTCAGGGGTACCTGGAAACACCATATATTTT.

For this clone: The same CDR3 can be traced to other DNA sequences in this sample. The chain links TRBV6-2 or TRBV6-3 to TRBJ2-2; possible D gene TRBD1, 6 bases. This CDR3 contains 17 residues. Germline CDR1 and CDR2: MNHEY and SVGEGT. V lost 2 bases, J lost 1 base, and 14 bases lay in between. In DNA, the CDR3 is TGTGCCAGCAGTTACCCCAGGGGACGCGGGAACACCGGGGAGCTGTTTTTT. Amino acid sequence: CASSYPRGRGNTGELFF.

The rearrangement uses TRBV4-1 and TRBJ2-7; TRBD1 aligns across 7 bases. Trimming cost V 1 base and J 2 bases; bases outside gene matches: 11. Germline V gene sequence: CDR1 MGHRA, CDR2 YSYEKL. This CDR3 comprises 17 residues. CDR3 protein: CASSQVPATGITYEQYF. The CDR3 region has the DNA TGCGCCAGCAGCCAAGTGCCCGCGACAGGGATAACCTACGAGCAGTACTTC.

The table lists this clone with a few counts. The V gene is TRBV2, the J gene TRBJ2-7; a possible D gene is TRBD2 (5 bases). There are 15 residues in the CDR3. Trimming stripped 4 bases from V and 5 bases from J, with 18 bases between. Per the germline V gene, CDR1 is SNHLY and CDR2 is FYNNEI. The CDR3 region has the DNA TGTGCCAGCAGTGTAGATAAGGCGGGCCCCCACGAGCAGTACTTC. Amino acid sequence: CASSVDKAGPHEQYF.

This chain joins TRBV7-8 and TRBJ2-2; 9 bases are a match to TRBD1. CDR3 length equals 15 residues. Trimming removed 2 bases from V and 6 bases from J; junction bases left unmatched: 4. Germline CDR1 reads SGHVS; CDR2 reads FQNEAQ. CDR3 amino acids: CASSLRDRVAGELFF. The DNA for the CDR3 is TGTGCCAGCAGCTTAAGGGACAGGGTAGCCGGGGAGCTGTTTTTT.

This chain connects TRBV4-2 to TRBJ2-2; tentative D call: TRBD2 (6 bases). The germline gives CDR1 LGHNA, CDR2 YNFKEQ. This CDR3 contains 19 residues. V was cut by 0 bases and J by 0 bases, with 17 bases left in between. CDR3 sequence (DNA): TGTGCCAGCAGCCAAGATTCCGGGAGCCGCGTTACGAACACCGGGGAGCTGTTTTTT. This codes for CASSQDSGSRVTNTGELFF.

This clone was counted a single time. J is TRBJ2-3 and V is TRBV6-6; the match to TRBD1 covers 8 bases. V shed 4 bases and J 3 bases; nucleotides not matched to a gene: 3. In germline, CDR1 is MNHNY, CDR2 SVGAGI (reference sequence). CDR3 length: 14 amino acids. The CDR3 DNA sequence: TGTGCCAGCAGTTCCGGACAGGGAACAGATACGCAGTATTTT. This codes for CASSSGQGTDTQYF.

The chain carries TRBV19 and TRBJ2-7; 7 bases match TRBD2. The CDR3 length is 16 residues. V was clipped by 3 bases and J by 0 bases; unmatched bases: 8. CDR1 and CDR2 (germline): LNHDA, SQIVND (reference sequence). CDR3 loop: CASSMLGEGPSYEQYF. CDR3 nucleotides: TGTGCCAGTAGTATGCTTGGGGAGGGCCCCTCCTACGAGCAGTACTTC. Full variable domain (remainder filled in from reference TRBV19 and TRBJ2-7): DGGITQSPKYLFRKEGQNVTLSCEQNLNHDAMYWYRQDPGQGLRLIYYSQIVNDFQKGDIAEGYSVSREKKESFPLTVTSAQKNPTAFYLCASSMLGEGPSYEQYFGPGTRLTVT.

V is TRBV6-5 and J is TRBJ2-1, with D possibly matching TRBD2 (5 bases). Germline V gives CDR1 MNHEY, CDR2 SVGAGI. The length of the CDR3 is 16 residues. Trimming removed 3 bases at V and 3 bases at J, with 15 bases between. The CDR3 spells CASSYSGSGGYNEQFF. DNA of the CDR3: TGTGCCAGCAGTTATTCAGGAAGCGGCGGCTACAATGAGCAGTTCTTC.

The rearrangement uses TRBV28 and TRBJ2-1, with 7 bases matching TRBD1. Germline values: CDR1 MDHEN, CDR2 SYDVKM. J lost 9 bases, V lost 5 bases, and 4 bases had no gene match. The CDR3 is 12 residues long. CDR3 sequence: CASSIGTAEQFF. CDR3 nucleotides: TGTGCCAGCAGTATAGGGACAGCTGAGCAGTTCTTC.

The chain couples TRBV9 to TRBJ1-1; tentative D call: TRBD1 (6 bases). The CDR3 covers 16 residues. The germline V gene encodes CDR1 SGDLS and CDR2 YYNGEE. V lost 1 base and J lost 1, with 14 bases in between. CDR3 sequence (DNA): TGTGCCAGCAGCGTATCGGGGGGCAGCTGGAACACTGAAGCTTTCTTT. This gives the protein CASSVSGGSWNTEAFF.